Many counts were recorded for the clone carrying this TCR beta chain. The antigen is undetermined. These data are taken from a study of human T cells and chemical hapten exposure. In the study overall: Donors were sensitized with 2% DPC on the upper inner arm. Patch tests put 0.01% DPC on the upper back, and the results were checked at 6 days. Study-level points and caveats: Relative to controls, expanded TCRs formed significantly more large CDR3 similarity clusters.

Time point of the sample: patch test 3, about 24 weeks after DPC sensitization. Treatment defined: therapeutic diphenylcyclopropenone sensitization with weekly scalp DPC. Blood draws came before every patch-test application. TCRdb re-called the RACE reads through MiXCR, storing one row per CDR3 protein. Among about 89,000 distinct CDR3 sequences listed, roughly 13% were seen once. The TCR was taken from a woman aged 45 to 65 with alopecia areata. Some clones in this sample may be carry-over from other donors' samples. Source: whole blood, taken in connection with sensitization to the hapten diphenylcyclopropenone (DPC).

As DNA, the CDR3 is TGTGCCAGCAGCCGGACTAGCGGGAGGGATGAGCAGTTCTTC. As protein: CASSRTSGRDEQFF. This rearrangement joins TRBV3-1 to TRBJ2-1, with 15 bases matching TRBD2. Germline CDR1 and CDR2: LGHDT and YNNKEL (reference sequence). This CDR3 contains 14 residues. With 4 bases clipped from V and 8 bases from J, the junction kept 0 bases outside the gene matches.